Presented here are 27 T cell receptor beta chains from one specimen sequenced in a study of shared clonotypes between healthy human individuals (TCRdb year 2020). The library relied on the immunoSEQ multiplex PCR assay. TCRdb stores this immuneACCESS table with in-frame sequences only. Part of the clones is absent; in the studies checked, under half of the shortfall reflects unresolved V genes, and no reason is known for the rest. In all, the sample holds around 2.1 million clones, and about 93% of those were seen once. Jointly, the top ten make up approximately 1.7% of the sample. For the CD8 naive samples, CD45RO-negative cells were positively selected for CCR7, yielding a CD45RA+CCR7+ population from which TemRA cells were excluded. The sample consisted of naive CD8+ T cells from PBMCs. Sample cell subset or site, as interpreted from the label and publication: CD45RA+CCR7+. These receptors were collected from a man aged 18-30 years in good health. Some clones in this sample may be carry-over from other donors' samples.

The sample holds one count of this clone. This sequence joins TRBV7-9 and TRBJ2-1, with TRBD1 matching 9 bases. CDR1 is SEHNR, CDR2 FQNEAQ, per germline (reference sequence). The CDR3 consists of 14 residues. Trimming cost V 5 bases and J 7 bases; bases outside gene matches: 6. The CDR3 spells CASSPGTGRNEQFF. CDR3 DNA sequence: TGTGCCAGCAGCCCCGGGACAGGGCGGAATGAGCAGTTCTTC.

This chain links TRBV28 with TRBJ2-3; 12 bases are a match to TRBD2. V lost 6 bases and J lost 4; bases outside the gene matches: 8. Germline lookup yields CDR1 MDHEN and CDR2 SYDVKM. The length of the CDR3 is 16 residues. The CDR3 bases are TGTGCCAGCAGAAAGAGACTAGCGGGAGACGCAGATACGCAGTATTTT. It codes for CASRKRLAGDADTQYF. Full variable domain (rest looked up from reference TRBV28 and TRBJ2-3): DVKVTQSSRYLVKRTGEKVFLECVQDMDHENMFWYRQDPGLGLRLIYFSYDVKMKEKGDIPEGYSVSREKKERFSLILESASTNQTSMYLCASRKRLAGDADTQYFGPGTRLTVL.

As regards this clone: Mismatch with germline at one junction end may stem from a read error. The chain uses TRBV6-1 and TRBJ1-1, with TRBD1 identical over 7 bases. Germline-derived CDR1 and CDR2 are MNHNS and SASEGT. The CDR3 covers 13 residues. The CDR3 DNA sequence: TGTGCCAGCAGGGAAGACAGGGCAATTGAAGCTTTCTTT. The encoded protein is CASREDRAIEAFF.

The chain links TRBV6-1 to TRBJ2-1; no clear D gene. Germline assignment: CDR1 MNHNS and CDR2 SASEGT. The germline V and J ends were trimmed by 7 bases and 2 bases, with 15 bases remaining between them. The CDR3 runs 15 residues. The CDR3: CASNPNSRPYNEQFF. The CDR3, as DNA: TGTGCCAGCAACCCGAACAGTCGGCCCTACAATGAGCAGTTCTTC.

This clone occurred a few times. The chain carries TRBV4-2 and TRBJ1-1; no reliable D call. Germline values: CDR1 LGHNA, CDR2 YNFKEQ. The CDR3 extends over 14 amino acids. V lost 1 base, J lost 7 bases, and 13 bases lay in between. The CDR3 coding sequence is TGTGCCAGCAGCCAAGGTTGGTCCCGAGATGAAGCTTTCTTT. This sequence encodes CASSQGWSRDEAFF.

J is TRBJ1-1 and V is TRBV12-5; no reliable D call. From germline, CDR1 is LGHNT and CDR2 FRNRAP. Trimming pared 4 bases from V and 4 bases from J, leaving 13 bases between. This CDR3 has 14 amino acids. The CDR3 loop is CASGSHDSGTEAFF. The CDR3 DNA is TGTGCTAGTGGTTCCCACGACTCGGGCACTGAAGCTTTCTTT. The whole variable domain, remainder taken from reference TRBV12-5 and TRBJ1-1, is DARVTQTPRHKVTEMGQEVTMRCQPILGHNTVFWYRQTMMQGLELLAYFRNRAPLDDSGMPKDRFSAEMPDATLATLKIQPSEPRDSAVYFCASGSHDSGTEAFFGQGTRLTVV.

Only one count was recorded for this clone. V is TRBV13 and J is TRBJ2-1, with 12 bases fitting TRBD2. V gave up 5 bases and J gave up 7 bases; unmatched junction bases: 6. The CDR3 contains 15 residues. Germline V CDR1 and CDR2: PRHDT, FYEKMQ (reference sequence). The CDR3 DNA follows: TGTGCCAGCAGCCGACGGACTAGCGGGAAGAATGAGCAGTTCTTC. Translating gives CASSRRTSGKNEQFF.

The V gene is TRBV6-4, the J gene TRBJ2-3, with 10 bases that match TRBD2. V lost 10 bases to trimming and J lost 6 bases; unmatched junction nucleotides: 10. The CDR3 runs 14 residues. CDR1 and CDR2 (germline): MRHNA, SNTAGT. The CDR3 protein is CAIVGLANTDTQYF. CDR3 bases: TGTGCCATCGTGGGACTAGCGAACACTGATACGCAGTATTTT.

The chain combines TRBV29-1 with TRBJ2-1, with 10 positions matching TRBD2. The V gene's germline CDR1 is SQVTM and CDR2 ANQGSEA. The V gene end was trimmed by 1 base and the J gene end by 3 bases; junction bases not matched to a gene: 6. This CDR3 spans 16 amino acids. CDR3 nucleotides: TGCAGCGTTGAAGGGCTAGCGGGAGAGTACTACAATGAGCAGTTCTTC. Translation gives CSVEGLAGEYYNEQFF.

The genes are TRBV7-9 and TRBJ2-7; 8 positions agree with TRBD1. With V trimmed by 2 bases and J by 3 bases, 9 bases remained unmatched. The CDR3 consists of 16 residues. In germline, CDR1 is SEHNR, CDR2 FQNEAQ (reference sequence). The CDR3 DNA reads TGTGCCAGCAGCTTATGGTGGACAGGGACAGACTACGAGCAGTACTTC. It translates to CASSLWWTGTDYEQYF.

The chain couples TRBV27 to TRBJ2-1; 10 bases map to TRBD2. Germline lookup yields CDR1 MNHEY and CDR2 SMNVEV (reference sequence). The CDR3 runs to 18 residues. V was clipped by 0 bases and J by 3 bases; unmatched bases: 8. This CDR3 is CASSLSEASGRGYNEQFF. CDR3 DNA: TGTGCCAGCAGTTTATCGGAGGCTAGCGGGAGAGGCTACAATGAGCAGTTCTTC.

V and J are TRBV4-3 and TRBJ2-5; TRBD2 matches at 8 bases. CDR1 LGHNA and CDR2 YSLEER come from the germline V gene. The CDR3 consists of 17 residues. Trimming removed 1 base from V and 2 bases from J; junction bases left unmatched: 9. In DNA, the CDR3 is TGCGCCAGCAGCCAAGGTAGGAGCGGGAGCATACAAGAGACCCAGTACTTC. Its translation: CASSQGRSGSIQETQYF.

J is TRBJ1-1 and V is TRBV4-2; no clear D gene. The germline V and J ends were trimmed by 0 bases and 3 bases, with 14 bases remaining between them. From germline, CDR1 is LGHNA and CDR2 YNFKEQ. The length of the CDR3 is 16 residues. The CDR3: CASSQDDGEGDTEAFF. As DNA, the CDR3 is TGTGCCAGCAGCCAAGATGACGGGGAGGGTGACACTGAAGCTTTCTTT.

V usage is TRBV11-3 and J usage is TRBJ2-1; no clear D. Trimming cost V 2 bases and J 5 bases, with 4 bases left between them. CDR1 and CDR2 (germline): SGHNT, YENEEA. The CDR3 is 12 amino acids. The CDR3 sequence is CASSLPNNEQFF. The CDR3 DNA follows: TGTGCCAGCAGCTTACCCAACAATGAGCAGTTCTTC.

The CDR3 loop is CASSYSRGSEPQHF. In nucleotides, the CDR3 is TGTGCCAGCAGTTACTCGCGGGGGTCCGAGCCCCAGCATTTT. The chain employs TRBV6-5 and TRBJ1-5; D is possibly TRBD1 (5 bases). CDR3 length: 14 residues. The V gene's germline CDR1 is MNHEY and CDR2 SVGAGI. Trimming shortened V by 0 bases and J by 8 bases, and 11 bases separated the two germline ends.

V is TRBV9 and J is TRBJ2-3; D might be TRBD1 (6 bases). CDR3 length: 14 amino acids. Germline-derived CDR1 and CDR2 are SGDLS and YYNGEE. V was trimmed by 0 bases and J by 5 bases, leaving 10 bases between them. The DNA for the CDR3 is TGTGCCAGCAGCGTAGGGGGGACACAAGATACGCAGTATTTT. Translating gives CASSVGGTQDTQYF.

The CDR3 region is CASSLGTGIGYTF. The CDR3 DNA sequence: TGTGCCAGCAGCTTAGGGACAGGCATTGGCTACACCTTC. The chain carries TRBV7-9 and TRBJ1-2; 7 positions match TRBD1. This CDR3 spans 13 amino acids. J was trimmed by 7 bases and V by 1 base; bases with no gene match: 3. Germline loops: CDR1 SEHNR, CDR2 FQNEAQ (reference sequence).

The J gene is TRBJ2-3, the V gene TRBV1; the table assigns TRBD2, which was not confirmed against the DNA. TRBV1 constitutes a pseudogene. The CDR3 has 17 residues. The CDR3 loop reads CTSSQDRRAGAPDTQYF. Here the CDR3 DNA reads TGCACCAGCAGCCAAGATCGTCGAGCGGGAGCCCCAGATACGCAGTATTTT.

The genes are TRBV28 and TRBJ1-2; D remains unclear. V lost 3 bases and J lost 3, with 11 bases in between. The germline gives CDR1 MDHEN, CDR2 SYDVKM. The CDR3 is 14 amino acids. Written as DNA, the CDR3 is TGTGCCAGCAGTTTTATGGTTCTGGACTATGGCTACACCTTC. Protein product: CASSFMVLDYGYTF.

The J gene is TRBJ2-7, the V gene TRBV14; D remains unclear. Per germline, CDR1 SGHDN and CDR2 FVKESK. The ends were cut back, 0 bases at V and 5 bases at J, with 11 bases in the middle. The CDR3 covers 14 residues. CDR3 nucleotides: TGTGCCAGCAGCCAAGATTCAGCCAGCGACGAGCAGTACTTC. Translating gives CASSQDSASDEQYF.

The rearrangement links TRBV5-5 to TRBJ2-7; no definite D call. This CDR3 has 13 amino acids. The V gene lost 4 bases and the J gene lost 4 bases, with 12 bases spanning the gap. The germline gives CDR1 SGHKS, CDR2 YYEKEE (reference sequence). The CDR3 DNA reads as TGTGCCAGCAGCCCCCTGGCCGGTTACGAGCAGTACTTC. Residues: CASSPLAGYEQYF.

V gene TRBV19 combines with J gene TRBJ1-5, with 8 bases that match TRBD1. Germline V gene lookup returns CDR1 LNHDA and CDR2 SQIVND (reference sequence). The CDR3 extends over 14 amino acids. The V and J ends lost 7 bases and 6 bases, in that order; junction bases with no gene match: 8. CDR3 loop: CASNNRGFSQPQHF. CDR3 in DNA: TGTGCCAGTAATAACAGGGGGTTTAGTCAGCCCCAGCATTTT.

The rearrangement uses TRBV6-1 and TRBJ1-3; 9 bases are a match to TRBD1. CDR1 is MNHNS and CDR2 is SASEGT in the germline V gene. The CDR3 contains 16 residues. V shed 2 bases and J 4 bases; nucleotides not matched to a gene: 6. In nucleotides, the CDR3 is TGTGCCAGCAGTGAATTCGGACAGGGGAGCGGAAACACCATATATTTT. Translated, it gives CASSEFGQGSGNTIYF.

The table lists this clone with a few counts. V usage is TRBV5-4 and J usage is TRBJ2-7, with a weak D call TRBD2 (5 bases). This CDR3 spans 14 amino acids. The ends were cut back, 1 base at V and 2 bases at J, with 10 bases in the middle. Germline CDR1 is SGHNT and CDR2 is YYREEE (reference sequence). The chain's CDR3 is CASSLRGSAYEQYF. The CDR3 DNA reads as TGTGCCAGCAGCTTGCGAGGGTCCGCCTACGAGCAGTACTTC.

This chain joins TRBV4-2 and TRBJ2-7, with 7 bases matching TRBD2. The ends lost 0 bases at V and 0 bases at J; junction bases unmatched: 14. CDR3 length: 19 residues. Germline V lookup: CDR1 LGHNA, CDR2 YNFKEQ. The CDR3: CASSQDTRGSGASSYEQYF. CDR3 nucleotides: TGTGCCAGCAGCCAAGATACCCGAGGGAGCGGGGCAAGCTCCTACGAGCAGTACTTC.

A single count supports this clone. The CDR3 is CSVEDKGGLDVPEQFF. In nucleotides, the CDR3 is TGCAGCGTTGAAGATAAGGGGGGACTAGATGTACCTGAGCAGTTCTTC. The gene calls are TRBV29-1 and TRBJ2-1, with 8 bases aligning to TRBD2. This CDR3 has 16 residues. The V and J ends lost 0 bases and 9 bases, in that order; junction bases with no gene match: 13. Per the germline V gene, CDR1 is SQVTM and CDR2 is ANQGSEA.

CDR3 DNA sequence: TGTGCCAGCAGCGGCGACAGTGCCTACGAGCAGTACTTC. Residues: CASSGDSAYEQYF. This rearrangement joins TRBV7-8 to TRBJ2-7; tentatively, D is TRBD1 (5 bases). The CDR3 is 13 amino acids. Looked up from germline, CDR1 is SGHVS and CDR2 is FQNEAQ. Trimming pared 5 bases from V and 2 bases from J, leaving 10 bases between.